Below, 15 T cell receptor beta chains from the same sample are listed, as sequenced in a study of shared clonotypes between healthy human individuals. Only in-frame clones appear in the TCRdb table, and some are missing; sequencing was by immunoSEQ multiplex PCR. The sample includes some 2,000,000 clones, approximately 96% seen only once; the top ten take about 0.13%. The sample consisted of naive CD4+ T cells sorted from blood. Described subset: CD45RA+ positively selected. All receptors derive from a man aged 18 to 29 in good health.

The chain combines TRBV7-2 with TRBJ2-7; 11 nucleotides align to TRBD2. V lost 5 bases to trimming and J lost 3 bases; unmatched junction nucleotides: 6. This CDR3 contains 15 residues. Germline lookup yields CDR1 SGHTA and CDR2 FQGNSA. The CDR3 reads CASSPSLAGDYEQYF. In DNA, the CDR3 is TGTGCCAGCAGCCCCTCACTAGCGGGGGACTACGAGCAGTACTTC.

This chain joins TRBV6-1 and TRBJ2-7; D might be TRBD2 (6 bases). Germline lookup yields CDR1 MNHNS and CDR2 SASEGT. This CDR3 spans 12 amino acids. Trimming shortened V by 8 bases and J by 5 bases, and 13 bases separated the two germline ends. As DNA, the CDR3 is TGTGCCAGCTTCACTCGGAGGGACGAGCAGTACTTC. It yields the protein CASFTRRDEQYF.

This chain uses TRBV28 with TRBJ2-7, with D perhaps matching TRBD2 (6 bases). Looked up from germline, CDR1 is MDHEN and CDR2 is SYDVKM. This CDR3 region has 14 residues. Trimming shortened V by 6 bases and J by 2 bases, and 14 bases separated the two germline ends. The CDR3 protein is CASRPGLTTYEQYF. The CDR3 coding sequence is TGTGCCAGCAGGCCGGGACTGACGACCTACGAGCAGTACTTC.

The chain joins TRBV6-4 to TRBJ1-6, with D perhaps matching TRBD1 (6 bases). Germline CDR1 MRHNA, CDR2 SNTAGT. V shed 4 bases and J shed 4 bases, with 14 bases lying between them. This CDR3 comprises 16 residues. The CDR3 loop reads CASSAKDRSYNSPLHF. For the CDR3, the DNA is TGTGCCAGCAGTGCTAAGGACAGAAGTTATAATTCACCCCTCCACTTT.

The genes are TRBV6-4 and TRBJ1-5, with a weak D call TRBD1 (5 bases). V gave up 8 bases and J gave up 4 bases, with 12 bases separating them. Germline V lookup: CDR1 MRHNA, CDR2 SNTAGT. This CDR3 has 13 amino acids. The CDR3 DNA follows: TGTGCCAGCTCTCCTCAGGGAAATCAGCCCCAGCATTTT. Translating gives CASSPQGNQPQHF.

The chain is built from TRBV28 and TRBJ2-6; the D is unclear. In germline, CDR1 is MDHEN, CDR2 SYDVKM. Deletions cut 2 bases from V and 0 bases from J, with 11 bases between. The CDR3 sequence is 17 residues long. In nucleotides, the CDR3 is TGTGCCAGCAGTTTAGCTGCAGGTCACTCTGGGGCCAACGTCCTGACTTTC. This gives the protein CASSLAAGHSGANVLTF.

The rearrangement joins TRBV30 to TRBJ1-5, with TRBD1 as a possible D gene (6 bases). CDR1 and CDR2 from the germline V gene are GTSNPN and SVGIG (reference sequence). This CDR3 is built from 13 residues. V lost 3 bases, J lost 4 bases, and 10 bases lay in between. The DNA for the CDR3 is TGTGCCTGGAGGGAGACAGGAAATCAGCCCCAGCATTTT. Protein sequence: CAWRETGNQPQHF. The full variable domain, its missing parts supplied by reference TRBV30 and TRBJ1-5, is SQTIHQWPATLVQPVGSPLSLECTVEGTSNPNLYWYRQAAGRGLQLLFYSVGIGQISSEVPQNLSASRPQDRQFILSSKKLLLSDSGFYLCAWRETGNQPQHFGDGTRLSIL.

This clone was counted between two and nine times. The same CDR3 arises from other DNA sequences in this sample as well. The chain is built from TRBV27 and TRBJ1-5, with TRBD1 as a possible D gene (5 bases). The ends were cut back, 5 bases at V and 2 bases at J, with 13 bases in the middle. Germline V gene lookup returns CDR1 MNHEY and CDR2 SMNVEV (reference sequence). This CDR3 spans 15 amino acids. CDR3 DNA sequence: TGTGCCAGCAGTCCGGGCAGGGTGGGCAATCAGCCCCAGCATTTT. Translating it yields CASSPGRVGNQPQHF.

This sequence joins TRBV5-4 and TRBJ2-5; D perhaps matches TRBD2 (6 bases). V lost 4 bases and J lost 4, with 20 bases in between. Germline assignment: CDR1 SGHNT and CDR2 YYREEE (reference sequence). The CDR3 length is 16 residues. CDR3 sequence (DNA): TGTGCCAGCAGCGTCACCACTAGCTGGGGCGGAGAGACCCAGTACTTC. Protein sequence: CASSVTTSWGGETQYF.

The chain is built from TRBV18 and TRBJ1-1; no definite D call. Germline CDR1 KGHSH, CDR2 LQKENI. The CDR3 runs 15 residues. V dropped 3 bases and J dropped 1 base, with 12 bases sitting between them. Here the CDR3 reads CASSPAIGRNTEAFF. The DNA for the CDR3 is TGTGCCAGCTCACCTGCTATAGGGCGGAACACTGAAGCTTTCTTT.

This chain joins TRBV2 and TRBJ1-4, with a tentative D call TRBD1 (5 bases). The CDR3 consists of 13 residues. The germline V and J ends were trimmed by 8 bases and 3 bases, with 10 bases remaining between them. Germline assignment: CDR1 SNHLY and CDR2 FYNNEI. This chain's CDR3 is CASSPGPNEKLFF. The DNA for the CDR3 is TGTGCCAGCTCTCCGGGACCTAATGAAAAACTGTTTTTT.

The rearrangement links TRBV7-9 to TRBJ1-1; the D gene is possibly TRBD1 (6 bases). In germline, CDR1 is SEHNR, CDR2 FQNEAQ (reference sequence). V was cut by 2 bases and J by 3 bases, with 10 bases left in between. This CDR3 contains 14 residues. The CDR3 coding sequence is TGTGCCAGCAGCTTAACACAGGGAGACACTGAAGCTTTCTTT. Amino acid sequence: CASSLTQGDTEAFF.

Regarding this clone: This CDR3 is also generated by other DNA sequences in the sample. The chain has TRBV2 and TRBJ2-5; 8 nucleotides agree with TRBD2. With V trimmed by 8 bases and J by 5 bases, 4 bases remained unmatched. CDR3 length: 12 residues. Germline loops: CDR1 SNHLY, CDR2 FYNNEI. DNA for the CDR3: TGTGCCAGCGGCGGCGGGGGGGAGACCCAGTACTTC. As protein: CASGGGGETQYF.

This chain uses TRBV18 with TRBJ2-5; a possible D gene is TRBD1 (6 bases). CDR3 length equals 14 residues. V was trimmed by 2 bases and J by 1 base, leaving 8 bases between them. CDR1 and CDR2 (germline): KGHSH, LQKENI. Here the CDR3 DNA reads TGTGCCAGCTCACCATCAGGGGTCCAAGAGACCCAGTACTTC. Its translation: CASSPSGVQETQYF.

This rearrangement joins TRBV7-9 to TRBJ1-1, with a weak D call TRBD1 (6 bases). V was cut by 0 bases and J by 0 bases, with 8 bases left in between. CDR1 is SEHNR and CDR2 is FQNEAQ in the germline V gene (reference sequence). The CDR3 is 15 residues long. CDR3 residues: CASSLAKGVNTEAFF. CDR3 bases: TGTGCCAGCAGCTTAGCGAAGGGGGTGAACACTGAAGCTTTCTTT.